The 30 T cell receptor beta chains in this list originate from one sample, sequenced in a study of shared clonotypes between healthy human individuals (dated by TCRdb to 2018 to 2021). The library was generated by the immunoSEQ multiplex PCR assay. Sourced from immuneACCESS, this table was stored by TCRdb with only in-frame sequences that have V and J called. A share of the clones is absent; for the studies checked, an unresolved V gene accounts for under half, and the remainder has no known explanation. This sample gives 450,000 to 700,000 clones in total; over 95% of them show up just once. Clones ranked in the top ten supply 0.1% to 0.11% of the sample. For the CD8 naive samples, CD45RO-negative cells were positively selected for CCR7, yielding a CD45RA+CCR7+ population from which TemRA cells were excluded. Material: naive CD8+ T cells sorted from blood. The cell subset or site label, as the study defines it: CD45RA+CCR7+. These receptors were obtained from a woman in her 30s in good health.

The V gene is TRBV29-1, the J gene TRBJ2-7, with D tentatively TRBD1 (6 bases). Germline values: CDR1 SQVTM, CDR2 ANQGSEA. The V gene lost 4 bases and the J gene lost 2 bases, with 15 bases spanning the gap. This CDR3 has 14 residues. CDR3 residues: CSVGGQGDPYEQYF. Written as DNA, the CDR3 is TGCAGCGTTGGGGGACAAGGGGACCCCTACGAGCAGTACTTC.

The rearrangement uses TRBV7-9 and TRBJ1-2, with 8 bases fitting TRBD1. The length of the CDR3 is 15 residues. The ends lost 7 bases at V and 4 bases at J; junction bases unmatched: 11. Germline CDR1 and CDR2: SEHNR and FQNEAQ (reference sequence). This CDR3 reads CASTLGQGAPYGYTF. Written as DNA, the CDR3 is TGTGCCAGCACCCTCGGGCAGGGGGCACCCTATGGCTACACCTTC.

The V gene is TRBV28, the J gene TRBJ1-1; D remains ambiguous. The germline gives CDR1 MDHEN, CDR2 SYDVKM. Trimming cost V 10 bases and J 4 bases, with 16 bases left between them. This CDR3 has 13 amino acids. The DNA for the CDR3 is TGTGCCACGACGGCCTTGGGGAGCACTGAAGCTTTCTTT. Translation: CATTALGSTEAFF.

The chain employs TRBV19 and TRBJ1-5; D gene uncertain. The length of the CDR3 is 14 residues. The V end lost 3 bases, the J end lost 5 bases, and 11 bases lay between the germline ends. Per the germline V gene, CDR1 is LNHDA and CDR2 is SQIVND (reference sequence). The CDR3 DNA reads TGTGCCAGTAGTATTTCAGATACCTATCAGCCCCAGCATTTT. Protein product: CASSISDTYQPQHF.

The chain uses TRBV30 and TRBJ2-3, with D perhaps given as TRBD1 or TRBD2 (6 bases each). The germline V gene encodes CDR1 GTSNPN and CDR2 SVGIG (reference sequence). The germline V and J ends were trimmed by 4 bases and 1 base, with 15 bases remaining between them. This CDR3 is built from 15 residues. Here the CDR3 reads CAWKGGGGGTDTQYF. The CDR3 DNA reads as TGTGCCTGGAAAGGAGGGGGAGGCGGCACAGATACGCAGTATTTT.

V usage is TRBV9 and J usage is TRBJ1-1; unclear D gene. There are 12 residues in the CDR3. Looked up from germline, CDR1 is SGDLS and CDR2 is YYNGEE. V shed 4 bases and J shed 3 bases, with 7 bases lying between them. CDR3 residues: CASSTMHTEAFF. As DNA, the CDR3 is TGTGCCAGCAGCACAATGCACACTGAAGCTTTCTTT.

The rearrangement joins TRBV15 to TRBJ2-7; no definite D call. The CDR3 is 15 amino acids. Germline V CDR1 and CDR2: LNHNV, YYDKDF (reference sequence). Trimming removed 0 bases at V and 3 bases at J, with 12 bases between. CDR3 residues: CATSRDLGLNYEQYF. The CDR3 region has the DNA TGTGCCACCAGCAGAGATCTTGGGTTGAACTACGAGCAGTACTTC.

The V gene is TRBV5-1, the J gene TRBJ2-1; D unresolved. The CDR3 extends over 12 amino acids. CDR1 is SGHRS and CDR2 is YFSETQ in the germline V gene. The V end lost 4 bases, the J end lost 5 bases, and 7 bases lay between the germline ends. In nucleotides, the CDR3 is TGCGCCAGCAGCGGGGAAGACAATGAGCAGTTCTTC. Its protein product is CASSGEDNEQFF.

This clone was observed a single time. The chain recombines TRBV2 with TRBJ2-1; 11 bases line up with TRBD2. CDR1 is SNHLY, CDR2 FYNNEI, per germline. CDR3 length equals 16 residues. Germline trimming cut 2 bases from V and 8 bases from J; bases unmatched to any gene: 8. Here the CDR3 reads CASSEHTSGSGDEQFF. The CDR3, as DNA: TGTGCCAGCAGTGAACACACTAGCGGGAGTGGAGATGAGCAGTTCTTC.

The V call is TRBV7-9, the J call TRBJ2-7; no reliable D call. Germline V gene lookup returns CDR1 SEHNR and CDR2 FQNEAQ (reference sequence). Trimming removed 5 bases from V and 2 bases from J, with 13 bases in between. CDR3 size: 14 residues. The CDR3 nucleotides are TGTGCCAGCAGCCTGCCCGGACCAACCTACGAGCAGTACTTC. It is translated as CASSLPGPTYEQYF.

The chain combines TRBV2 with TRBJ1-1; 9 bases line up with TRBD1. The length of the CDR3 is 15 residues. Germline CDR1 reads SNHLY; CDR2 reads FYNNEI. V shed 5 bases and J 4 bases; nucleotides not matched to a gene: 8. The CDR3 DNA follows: TGTGCCAGCAGTTCGGGACAGGGCTCTGGCACTGAAGCTTTCTTT. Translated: CASSSGQGSGTEAFF.

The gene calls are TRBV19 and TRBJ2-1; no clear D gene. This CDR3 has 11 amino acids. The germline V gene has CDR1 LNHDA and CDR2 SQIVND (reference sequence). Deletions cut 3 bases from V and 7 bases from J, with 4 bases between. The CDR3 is CASSMGNEQFF. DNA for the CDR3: TGTGCCAGTAGTATGGGTAATGAGCAGTTCTTC.

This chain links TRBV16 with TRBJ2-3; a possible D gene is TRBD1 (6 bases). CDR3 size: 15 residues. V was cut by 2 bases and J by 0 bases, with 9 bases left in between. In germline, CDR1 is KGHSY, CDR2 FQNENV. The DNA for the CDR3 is TGTGCCAGCAGCCAAGGGACAAGTAGCACAGATACGCAGTATTTT. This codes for CASSQGTSSTDTQYF.

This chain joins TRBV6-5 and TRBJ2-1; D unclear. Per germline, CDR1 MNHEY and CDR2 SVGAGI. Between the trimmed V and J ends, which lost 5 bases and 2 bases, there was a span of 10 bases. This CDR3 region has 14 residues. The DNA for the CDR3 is TGTGCCAGCAGTAATGTGGGCGCCTACAATGAGCAGTTCTTC. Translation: CASSNVGAYNEQFF.

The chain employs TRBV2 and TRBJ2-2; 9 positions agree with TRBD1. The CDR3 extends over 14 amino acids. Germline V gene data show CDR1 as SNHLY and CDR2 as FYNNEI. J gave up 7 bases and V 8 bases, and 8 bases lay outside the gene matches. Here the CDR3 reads CASEPGQGGGELFF. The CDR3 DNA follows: TGTGCCAGCGAACCGGGACAGGGCGGCGGGGAGCTGTTTTTT.

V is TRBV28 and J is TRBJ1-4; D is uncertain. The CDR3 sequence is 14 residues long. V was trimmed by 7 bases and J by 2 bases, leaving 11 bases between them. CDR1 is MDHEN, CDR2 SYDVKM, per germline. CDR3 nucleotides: TGTGCCAGCACCGACCCGGATACTAATGAAAAACTGTTTTTT. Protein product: CASTDPDTNEKLFF.

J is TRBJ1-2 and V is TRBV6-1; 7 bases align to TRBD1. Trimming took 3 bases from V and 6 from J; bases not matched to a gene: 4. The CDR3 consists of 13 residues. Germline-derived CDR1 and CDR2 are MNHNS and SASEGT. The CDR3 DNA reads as TGTGCCAGCAGTGAGACAGGGATTGATGGCTACACCTTC. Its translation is CASSETGIDGYTF.

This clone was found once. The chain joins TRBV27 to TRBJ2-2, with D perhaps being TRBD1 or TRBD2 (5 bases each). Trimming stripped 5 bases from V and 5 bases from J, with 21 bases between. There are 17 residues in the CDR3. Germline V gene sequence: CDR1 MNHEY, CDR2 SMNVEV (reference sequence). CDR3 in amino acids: CASSPSPGTGLTGELFF. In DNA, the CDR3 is TGTGCCAGCAGTCCCTCGCCGGGGACGGGGTTAACCGGGGAGCTGTTTTTT.

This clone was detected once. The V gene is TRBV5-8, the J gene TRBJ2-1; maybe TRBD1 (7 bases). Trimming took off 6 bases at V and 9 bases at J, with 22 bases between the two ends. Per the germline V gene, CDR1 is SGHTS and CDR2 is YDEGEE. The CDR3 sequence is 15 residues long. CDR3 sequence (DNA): TGTGCCAGCACCAGGAGGGGGCTGGATGGTGGTGAGCAGTTCTTC. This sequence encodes CASTRRGLDGGEQFF.

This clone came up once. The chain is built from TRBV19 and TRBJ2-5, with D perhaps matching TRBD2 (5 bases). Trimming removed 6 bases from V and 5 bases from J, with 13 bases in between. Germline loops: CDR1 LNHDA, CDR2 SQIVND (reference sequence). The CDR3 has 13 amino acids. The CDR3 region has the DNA TGTGCCAGTAGCTCAGCGGCCTGGGAGACCCAGTACTTC. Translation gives CASSSAAWETQYF.

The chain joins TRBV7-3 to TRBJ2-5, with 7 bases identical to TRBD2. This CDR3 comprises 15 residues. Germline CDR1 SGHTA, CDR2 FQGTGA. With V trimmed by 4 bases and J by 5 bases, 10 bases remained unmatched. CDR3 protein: CASSSLATGWETQYF. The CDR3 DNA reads TGTGCCAGCAGCTCACTAGCGACGGGATGGGAGACCCAGTACTTC.

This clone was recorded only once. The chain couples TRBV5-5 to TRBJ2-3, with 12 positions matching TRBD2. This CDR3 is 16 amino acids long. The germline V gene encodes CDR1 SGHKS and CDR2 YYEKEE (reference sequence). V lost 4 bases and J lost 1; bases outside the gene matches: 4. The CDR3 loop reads CASSPSGRAGTDTQYF. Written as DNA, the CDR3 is TGTGCCAGCAGCCCTAGCGGGAGGGCGGGCACAGATACGCAGTATTTT.

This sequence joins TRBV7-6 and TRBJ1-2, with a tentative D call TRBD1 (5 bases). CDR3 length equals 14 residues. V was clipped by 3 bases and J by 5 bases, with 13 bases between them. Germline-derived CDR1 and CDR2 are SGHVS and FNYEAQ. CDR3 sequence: CASSLGEGGYGYTF. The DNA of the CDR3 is TGTGCCAGCAGCTTGGGGGAGGGCGGATATGGCTACACCTTC.

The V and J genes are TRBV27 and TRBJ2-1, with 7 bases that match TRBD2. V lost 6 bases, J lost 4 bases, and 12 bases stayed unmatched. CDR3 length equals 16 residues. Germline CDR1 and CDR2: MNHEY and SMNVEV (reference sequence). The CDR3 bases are TGTGCCAGCAGCCCACATAGCGGGCCTCCTTACAATGAGCAGTTCTTC. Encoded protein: CASSPHSGPPYNEQFF.

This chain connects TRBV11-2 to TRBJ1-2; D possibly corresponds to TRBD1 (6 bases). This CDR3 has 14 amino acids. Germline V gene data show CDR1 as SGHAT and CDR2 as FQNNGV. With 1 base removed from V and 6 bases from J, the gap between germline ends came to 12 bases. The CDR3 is CASSLGGQGNGYTF. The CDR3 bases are TGTGCCAGCAGCTTAGGGGGACAAGGAAATGGCTACACCTTC.

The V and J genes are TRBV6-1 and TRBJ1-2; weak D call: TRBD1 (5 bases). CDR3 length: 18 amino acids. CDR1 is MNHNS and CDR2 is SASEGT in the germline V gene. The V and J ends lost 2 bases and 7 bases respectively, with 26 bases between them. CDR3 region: CASSETFMGRAVLGGYTF. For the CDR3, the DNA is TGTGCCAGCAGTGAAACCTTCATGGGGCGGGCCGTCCTTGGTGGCTACACCTTC.

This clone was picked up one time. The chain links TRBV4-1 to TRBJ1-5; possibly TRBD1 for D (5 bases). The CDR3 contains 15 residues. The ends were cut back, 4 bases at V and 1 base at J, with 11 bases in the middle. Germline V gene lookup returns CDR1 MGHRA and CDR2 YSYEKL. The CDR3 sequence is CASSLKGVSNQPQHF. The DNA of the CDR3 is TGCGCCAGCAGCCTGAAAGGGGTGAGCAATCAGCCCCAGCATTTT.

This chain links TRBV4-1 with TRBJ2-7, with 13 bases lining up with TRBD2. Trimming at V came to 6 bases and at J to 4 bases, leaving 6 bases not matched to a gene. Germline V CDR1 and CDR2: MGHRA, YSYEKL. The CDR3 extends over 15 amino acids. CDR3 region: CASSYRTSGSYEQYF. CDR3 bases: TGCGCCAGCAGTTACCGGACTAGCGGGAGTTACGAGCAGTACTTC.

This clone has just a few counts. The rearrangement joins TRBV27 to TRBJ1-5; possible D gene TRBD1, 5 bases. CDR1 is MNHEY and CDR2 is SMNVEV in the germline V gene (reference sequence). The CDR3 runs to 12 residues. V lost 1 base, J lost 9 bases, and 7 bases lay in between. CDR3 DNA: TGTGCCAGCAGTTTATTCGGGGGGCCCCAGCATTTT. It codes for CASSLFGGPQHF.

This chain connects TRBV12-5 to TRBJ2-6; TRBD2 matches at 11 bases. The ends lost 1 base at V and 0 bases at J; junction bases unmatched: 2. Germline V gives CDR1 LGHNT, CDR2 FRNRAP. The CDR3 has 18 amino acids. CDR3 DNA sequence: TGTGCTAGTGGTTTGGAACTAGCGGGAGACTCTGGGGCCAACGTCCTGACTTTC. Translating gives CASGLELAGDSGANVLTF.